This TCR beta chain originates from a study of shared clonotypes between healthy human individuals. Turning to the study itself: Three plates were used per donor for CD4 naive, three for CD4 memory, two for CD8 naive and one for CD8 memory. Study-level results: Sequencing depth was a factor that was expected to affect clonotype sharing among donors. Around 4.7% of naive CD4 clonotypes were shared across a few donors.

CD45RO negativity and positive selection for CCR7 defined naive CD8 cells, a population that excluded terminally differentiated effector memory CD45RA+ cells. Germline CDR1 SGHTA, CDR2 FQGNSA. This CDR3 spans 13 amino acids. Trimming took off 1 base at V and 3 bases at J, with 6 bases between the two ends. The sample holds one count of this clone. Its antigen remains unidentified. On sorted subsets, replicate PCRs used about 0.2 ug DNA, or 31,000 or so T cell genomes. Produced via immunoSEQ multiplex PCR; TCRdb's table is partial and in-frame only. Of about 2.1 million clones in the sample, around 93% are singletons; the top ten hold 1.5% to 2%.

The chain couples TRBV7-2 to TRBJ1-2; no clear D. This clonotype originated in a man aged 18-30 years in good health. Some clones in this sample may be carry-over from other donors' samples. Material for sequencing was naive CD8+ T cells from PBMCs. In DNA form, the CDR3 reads TGTGCCAGCAGCTTAGAACGCTACTATGGCTACACCTTC. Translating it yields CASSLERYYGYTF. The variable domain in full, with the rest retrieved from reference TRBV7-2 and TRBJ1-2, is GAGVSQSPSNKVTEKGKDVELRCDPISGHTALYWYRQSLGQGLEFLIYFQGNSAPDKSGLPSDRFSAERTGGSVSTLTIQRTQQEDSAVYLCASSLERYYGYTFGSGTRLTVV.